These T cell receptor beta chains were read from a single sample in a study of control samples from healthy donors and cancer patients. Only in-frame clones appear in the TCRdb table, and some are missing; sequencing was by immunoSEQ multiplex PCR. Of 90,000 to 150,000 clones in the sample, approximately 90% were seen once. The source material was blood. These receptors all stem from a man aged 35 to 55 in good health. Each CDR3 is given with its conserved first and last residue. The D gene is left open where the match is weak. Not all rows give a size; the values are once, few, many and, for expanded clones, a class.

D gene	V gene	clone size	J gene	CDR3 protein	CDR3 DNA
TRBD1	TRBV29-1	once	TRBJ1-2	CSVGTGGTYGYTF	TGCAGCGTAGGGACAGGGGGCACCTATGGCTACACCTTC
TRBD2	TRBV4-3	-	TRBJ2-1	CASSQIPAGGPHEQFF	TGCGCCAGCAGCCAAATCCCGGCGGGGGGGCCACATGAGCAGTTCTTC
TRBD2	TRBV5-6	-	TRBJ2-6	CASSSTGTTRVGGANVLTF	TGTGCCAGCAGCTCCACCGGGACTACCCGGGTTGGTGGGGCCAACGTCCTGACTTTC
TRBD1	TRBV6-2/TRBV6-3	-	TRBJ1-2	CASSWDRARSYGYTF	TGTGCCAGCAGTTGGGACAGGGCACGGAGCTATGGCTACACCTTC
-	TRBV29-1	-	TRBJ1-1	CSVELSGQQEAFF	TGCAGCGTTGAACTTTCGGGACAACAGGAAGCTTTCTTT
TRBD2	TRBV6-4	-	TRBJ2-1	CASSVASGVDEQFF	TGTGCCAGCAGTGTGGCTAGCGGGGTTGATGAGCAGTTCTTC
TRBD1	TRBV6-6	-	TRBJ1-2	CASSSTGQAYGYTF	TGTGCCAGCAGTTCGACCGGACAGGCCTATGGCTACACCTTC
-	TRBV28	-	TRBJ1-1	CASSLGKNTEAFF	TGTGCCAGCAGTTTAGGAAAGAACACTGAAGCTTTCTTT
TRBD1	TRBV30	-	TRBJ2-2	CAWQGARSTGELFF	TGTGCCTGGCAGGGGGCGCGTAGCACCGGGGAGCTGTTTTTT
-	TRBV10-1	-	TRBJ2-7	CASSEFLLGPTYEQYF	TGCGCCAGCAGTGAATTTCTATTGGGGCCGACCTACGAGCAGTACTTC
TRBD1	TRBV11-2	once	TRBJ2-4	CASSGDWDRGLAKNIQYF	TGTGCCAGCAGCGGGGACTGGGACAGGGGACTAGCCAAAAACATTCAGTACTTC
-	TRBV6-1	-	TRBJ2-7	CASSDEGLFPSYEQYF	TGTGCCAGCAGTGATGAAGGACTTTTTCCGTCCTACGAGCAGTACTTC
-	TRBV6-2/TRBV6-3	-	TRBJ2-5	CASSYSARDKETQYF	TGTGCCAGCAGTTACTCGGCGAGAGATAAAGAGACCCAGTACTTC
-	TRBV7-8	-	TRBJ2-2	CASSLAGGRGGELFF	TGTGCCAGCAGCTTAGCGGGGGGGCGAGGCGGGGAGCTGTTTTTT
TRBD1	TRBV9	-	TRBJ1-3	CASSATEGATSGNTIYF	TGTGCCAGCAGCGCCACCGAGGGGGCGACCTCTGGAAACACCATATATTTT
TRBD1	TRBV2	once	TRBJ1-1	CASMRTGVNTEAFF	TGTGCCAGCATGAGGACAGGGGTGAACACTGAAGCTTTCTTT
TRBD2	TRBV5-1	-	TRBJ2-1	CASSLGSGGNYNEQFF	TGCGCCAGCAGCTTGGGTAGCGGGGGGAACTACAATGAGCAGTTCTTC
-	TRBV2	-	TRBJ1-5	CASSGRGQSNQPQHF	TGTGCCAGCAGTGGGAGGGGCCAGAGCAATCAGCCCCAGCATTTT
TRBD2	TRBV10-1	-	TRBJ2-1	CASSEFGPSGVNEQFF	TGCGCCAGCAGTGAGTTCGGTCCTAGCGGGGTCAATGAGCAGTTCTTC
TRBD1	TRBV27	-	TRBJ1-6	CASSVQGVNSPLHF	TGTGCCAGCAGTGTACAGGGGGTTAATTCACCCCTCCACTTT
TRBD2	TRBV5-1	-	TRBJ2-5	CASSLGPSGAKETQYF	TGCGCCAGCAGCTTGGGGCCTAGCGGGGCCAAAGAGACCCAGTACTTC
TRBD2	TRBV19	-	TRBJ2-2	CASSMGRGGLTGELFF	TGTGCCAGTAGTATGGGCCGGGGGGGCCTAACCGGGGAGCTGTTTTTT
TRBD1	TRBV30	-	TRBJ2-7	CAWSGGQGYEQYF	TGTGCCTGGAGTGGGGGACAGGGCTACGAGCAGTACTTC
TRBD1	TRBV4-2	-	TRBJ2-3	CASSQEYLMDRSTDTQYF	TGTGCCAGCAGCCAAGAATACTTAATGGACAGGAGCACAGATACGCAGTATTTT
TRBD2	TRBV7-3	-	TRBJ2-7	CASSPRASGTEQYF	TGTGCCAGCAGCCCCCGGGCTAGCGGTACGGAGCAGTACTTC
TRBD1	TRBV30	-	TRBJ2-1	CAWTPGTGDNEQFF	TGTGCCTGGACCCCCGGGACAGGGGATAATGAGCAGTTCTTC
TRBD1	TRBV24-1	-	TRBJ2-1	CATSLNRGLSYNEQFF	TGTGCCACCAGTCTTAACAGGGGGCTTTCCTACAATGAGCAGTTCTTC
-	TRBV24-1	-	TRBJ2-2	CATSGAGGTGELFF	TGTGCCACCAGTGGTGCAGGTGGCACCGGGGAGCTGTTTTTT
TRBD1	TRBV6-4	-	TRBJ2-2	CASSRDRDTGELFF	TGTGCCAGCAGTAGGGACAGGGACACCGGGGAGCTGTTTTTT